Listed below are T cell receptor beta chains from one sample, sequenced in a study of T cell responses to AZD1222 COVID-19 vaccine. Here immunoSEQ multiplex PCR was the method, and the copy in TCRdb shows in-frame clones only, minus some. Among under 110,000 clones, around 91% were seen once, and the ten largest hold roughly 8%. This sample comprised peripheral blood, obtained 28 days after the second AZD1222 dose. These receptor sequences come from an adult who received the AZD1222 COVID-19 vaccine. Both conserved end residues are part of each CDR3. The D gene is left open where the match is weak. Only some rows state a clone size, as once, few, many or a class for expanded clones.

NA,TRBD1,TRBJ1-2,TRBV7-9,CASSSGQVIAYGYTF,TGTGCCAGCAGCTCGGGACAGGTAATCGCCTATGGCTACACCTTC
NA,NA,TRBJ2-2,TRBV7-2,CASSETGELFF,TGTGCCAGCAGCGAAACCGGGGAGCTGTTTTTT
NA,NA,TRBJ2-7,TRBV2,CASSQMGHEQYF,TGTGCCAGCAGCCAAATGGGCCACGAGCAGTACTTC
NA,NA,TRBJ1-5,TRBV7-9,CASSLGYSNQPQHF,TGTGCCAGCAGCCTAGGTTATAGCAATCAGCCCCAGCATTTT
NA,TRBD2,TRBJ2-2,TRBV19,CASSSAGTSGVSGELFF,TGTGCCAGTAGTTCCGCCGGGACTAGCGGGGTGAGCGGGGAGCTGTTTTTT
NA,TRBD1,TRBJ2-5,TRBV18,CASSLILTGGKETQYF,TGTGCCAGCTCACTAATACTGACAGGGGGCAAAGAGACCCAGTACTTC
NA,NA,TRBJ2-6,TRBV10-3,CAISPQGRFSGANVLTF,TGTGCCATCAGTCCGCAGGGACGCTTCTCTGGGGCCAACGTCCTGACTTTC
NA,NA,TRBJ1-1,TRBV10-3,CAIKLTGQTNTEAFF,TGTGCCATCAAGCTGACCGGACAGACGAACACTGAAGCTTTCTTT
NA,TRBD1,TRBJ1-4,TRBV4-1,CASSQDEAGGEKLFF,TGCGCCAGCAGCCAAGACGAGGCAGGGGGGGAAAAACTGTTTTTT
NA,NA,TRBJ1-3,TRBV11-2,CASSNRGLGGNTIYF,TGTGCCAGCAGCAACCGGGGATTAGGTGGAAACACCATATATTTT
NA,TRBD1,TRBJ1-6,TRBV7-2,CASSSTGQANSPLHF,TGTGCCAGCAGCTCCACGGGACAGGCTAATTCACCCCTCCACTTT
NA,NA,TRBJ2-7,TRBV9,CASSVAGYASEQYF,TGTGCCAGCAGCGTAGCTGGTTATGCGAGTGAGCAGTACTTC
NA,NA,TRBJ1-2,TRBV7-9,CASSSDKIYGYTF,TGTGCCAGCAGCTCAGACAAGATCTATGGCTACACCTTC
few,NA,TRBJ1-1,TRBV4-1,CASSQDWKMEAFF,TGCGCCAGCAGCCAAGATTGGAAAATGGAAGCTTTCTTT
NA,NA,TRBJ1-2,TRBV6-6,CASSQNREEGYTF,TGTGCCAGCAGTCAGAACAGGGAGGAGGGCTACACCTTC
NA,NA,TRBJ1-2,TRBV6-5,CASSYSMSVTNYGYTF,TGTGCCAGCAGTTACTCGATGAGTGTAACTAACTATGGCTACACCTTC
NA,NA,TRBJ1-2,TRBV9,CASSVGADRSAIYGYTF,TGTGCCAGCAGCGTGGGGGCGGACAGATCAGCGATTTATGGCTACACCTTC
NA,NA,TRBJ1-4,TRBV6-5,CASSYTGPTENEKLFF,TGTGCCAGCAGTTACACCGGGCCCACGGAAAATGAAAAACTGTTTTTT
once,NA,TRBJ2-5,TRBV7-3,CASSLAGVRETQYF,TGTGCCAGCAGCTTGGCAGGAGTTAGGGAGACCCAGTACTTC
NA,TRBD1,TRBJ2-7,TRBV6-5,CASTGTGTGAYEQYF,TGTGCCAGCACCGGAACCGGGACAGGGGCCTACGAGCAGTACTTC
NA,TRBD1,TRBJ2-7,TRBV27,CAIGTGTYEQYF,TGTGCCATCGGGACAGGGACCTACGAGCAGTACTTC
NA,TRBD2,TRBJ2-3,TRBV7-3,CASSSSGGIADTQYF,TGTGCCAGCAGCTCTAGCGGGGGCATTGCAGATACGCAGTATTTT
NA,NA,TRBJ1-1,TRBV29-1,CSVVPGIANTEAFF,TGCAGCGTTGTTCCGGGGATCGCGAACACTGAAGCTTTCTTT
NA,NA,TRBJ1-6,TRBV5-8,CASSQGQYLNSPLHF,TGTGCCAGCAGTCAGGGACAATATCTGAATTCACCCCTCCACTTT
NA,TRBD2,TRBJ2-1,TRBV4-3,CASSQGQTSGGGDEQFF,TGCGCCAGCAGCCAAGGTCAAACTAGCGGGGGGGGTGATGAGCAGTTCTTC
once,NA,TRBJ2-5,TRBV7-6,CASSPGPQETQYF,TGTGCCAGCAGCCCCGGACCACAAGAGACCCAGTACTTC
NA,NA,TRBJ2-3,TRBV7-7,CASSSTRLGTQYF,TGTGCTAGCAGCTCCACCAGGCTGGGTACGCAGTATTTT
few,NA,TRBJ1-2,TRBV12-3/TRBV12-4,CASTLGGAQGYTF,TGTGCCAGCACTCTGGGGGGGGCGCAGGGCTACACCTTC
NA,TRBD1,TRBJ2-7,TRBV6-5,CASRKQGSYEQYF,TGTGCCAGCAGAAAACAGGGGTCCTACGAGCAGTACTTC
NA,NA,TRBJ2-7,TRBV5-1,CASSLTVRNYEQYF,TGCGCCAGCAGCTTGACTGTCAGAAACTACGAGCAGTACTTC
NA,NA,TRBJ1-5,TRBV7-9,CASSLGGGNSNQPQHF,TGTGCCAGCAGCTTAGGAGGCGGAAACAGCAATCAGCCCCAGCATTTT
NA,TRBD2,TRBJ2-5,TRBV7-9,CASSPGGYQETQYF,TGTGCCAGCAGCCCGGGAGGGTACCAAGAGACCCAGTACTTC
NA,NA,TRBJ1-5,TRBV5-5,CASSLSHSNQPQHF,TGTGCCAGCAGCTTAAGCCATAGCAATCAGCCCCAGCATTTT
NA,NA,TRBJ1-2,TRBV6-6,CASSLKSAQSQGYGYTF,TGTGCCAGCAGTCTGAAGTCGGCACAGTCTCAGGGCTATGGCTACACCTTC
NA,NA,TRBJ2-7,TRBV7-2,CASSLVYATGNYEQYF,TGTGCCAGCAGCTTAGTATATGCGACAGGAAACTACGAGCAGTACTTC
NA,NA,TRBJ1-1,TRBV18,CASSRAGGAEMDTEAFF,TGTGCCAGCTCACGCGCTGGGGGGGCGGAAATGGACACTGAAGCTTTCTTT
NA,TRBD1,TRBJ2-7,TRBV6-5,CASSTGQGAYEQYF,TGTGCCAGCAGCACCGGACAGGGGGCCTACGAGCAGTACTTC
once,NA,TRBJ1-2,TRBV7-3,CASSEQGYGYTF,TGTGCCAGCAGCGAACAGGGTTATGGCTACACCTTC
NA,NA,TRBJ1-5,TRBV27,CASSLSGENQPQHF,TGTGCCAGCAGTTTATCTGGGGAAAATCAGCCCCAGCATTTT
NA,NA,TRBJ2-7,TRBV6-5,CASSYSGEQYF,TGTGCCAGCAGTTACTCGGGGGAGCAGTACTTC
few,NA,TRBJ2-2,TRBV6-5,CASTLEELFF,TGTGCCAGCACCCTCGAGGAGCTGTTTTTT
once,NA,TRBJ2-3,TRBV4-1,CASSPGTSTDTQYF,TGCGCCAGCAGCCCCGGGACTAGCACAGATACGCAGTATTTT
NA,NA,TRBJ2-1,TRBV25-1,CASSDPSQIYNEQFF,TGTGCCAGCAGTGATCCAAGCCAAATATACAATGAGCAGTTCTTC
once,NA,TRBJ1-5,TRBV10-3,CAISDGVGNQPQHF,TGTGCCATCAGTGACGGCGTGGGCAATCAGCCCCAGCATTTT
NA,NA,TRBJ1-5,TRBV18,CASSPRGFNQPQHF,TGTGCCAGCTCCCCCCGGGGGTTCAATCAGCCCCAGCATTTT
NA,TRBD1,TRBJ1-1,TRBV5-1,CASSQDRGNTEAFF,TGCGCCAGCAGTCAAGACAGGGGGAACACTGAAGCTTTCTTT
NA,TRBD2,TRBJ2-2,TRBV4-2,CASSQEASGGPYTGELFF,TGTGCCAGCAGCCAAGAAGCCAGCGGGGGGCCATACACCGGGGAGCTGTTTTTT
NA,NA,TRBJ1-4,TRBV27,CASSLSRIANEKLFF,TGTGCCAGCAGTTTATCTAGGATCGCCAATGAAAAACTGTTTTTT
NA,TRBD1,TRBJ1-2,TRBV7-9,CASSPARTGKELANYGYTF,TGTGCCAGCAGCCCTGCGCGGACAGGCAAAGAATTAGCTAACTATGGCTACACCTTC
NA,NA,TRBJ1-5,TRBV10-3,CAISEGNLGQPQHF,TGTGCCATCAGTGAGGGGAATCTCGGCCAGCCCCAGCATTTT
NA,TRBD2,TRBJ2-1,TRBV19,CASSFTTSGGAANEQFF,TGTGCCAGTAGTTTTACAACTAGCGGGGGGGCGGCCAATGAGCAGTTCTTC
NA,NA,TRBJ1-5,TRBV6-1,CASSDGGSNQPQHF,TGTGCCAGCAGTGATGGGGGTAGCAATCAGCCCCAGCATTTT
NA,NA,TRBJ2-4,TRBV7-8,CASSLGEGEGAKNIQYF,TGTGCCAGCAGCTTAGGCGAGGGGGAGGGAGCCAAAAACATTCAGTACTTC
NA,NA,TRBJ2-4,TRBV6-2/TRBV6-3,CASSYLGLAKNIQYF,TGTGCCAGCAGTTACTTGGGGCTAGCCAAAAACATTCAGTACTTC
NA,TRBD1,TRBJ2-1,TRBV27,CASSDRGHIEQFF,TGTGCCAGCTCCGACAGGGGGCATATTGAGCAGTTCTTC
NA,NA,TRBJ2-1,TRBV7-3,CASSFLPRGSYNEQFF,TGTGCCAGCAGCTTCTTACCCAGGGGCTCCTACAATGAGCAGTTCTTC
NA,TRBD2,TRBJ2-1,TRBV7-2,CASSLVAGGDNEQFF,TGTGCCAGCAGCTTAGTGGCGGGGGGAGACAATGAGCAGTTCTTC